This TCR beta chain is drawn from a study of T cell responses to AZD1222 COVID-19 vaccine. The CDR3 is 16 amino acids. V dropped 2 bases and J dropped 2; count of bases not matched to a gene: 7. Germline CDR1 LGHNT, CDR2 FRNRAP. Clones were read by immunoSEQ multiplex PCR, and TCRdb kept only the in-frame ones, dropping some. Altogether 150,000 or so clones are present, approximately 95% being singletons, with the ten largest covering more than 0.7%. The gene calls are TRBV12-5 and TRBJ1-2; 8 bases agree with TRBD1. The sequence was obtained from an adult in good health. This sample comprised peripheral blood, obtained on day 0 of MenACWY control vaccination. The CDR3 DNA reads TGTGCTAGTGGTTTGTTACCCGGGACAGGAAACTATGGCTACACCTTC. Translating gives CASGLLPGTGNYGYTF.